These 5 T cell receptor beta chains came from one sample sequenced in a study of PD-1 blockade in mismatch repair-deficient tumors. The method was immunoSEQ multiplex PCR; TCRdb's version includes in-frame clones alone and lacks a portion of them. This table holds about 51,000 clones, roughly 80% found once. The sequencing here drew on peripheral blood, taken approximately 18 weeks after starting pembrolizumab. The receptors stem from an adult with mismatch repair-deficient cancer.

This chain connects TRBV6-6 to TRBJ1-1; D gene unclear. Germline assignment: CDR1 MNHNY and CDR2 SVGAGI (reference sequence). V lost 0 bases to trimming and J lost 0 bases, with 2 bases between them. The CDR3 runs to 13 residues. CDR3 sequence reads: CASSYSLNTEAFF. CDR3 nucleotides: TGTGCCAGCAGTTACTCCCTGAACACTGAAGCTTTCTTT.

The chain couples TRBV5-1 to TRBJ2-3; 10 nucleotides agree with TRBD2. This CDR3 comprises 17 residues. Per the germline V gene, CDR1 is SGHRS and CDR2 is YFSETQ. With 4 bases clipped from V and 0 bases from J, the junction kept 8 bases outside the gene matches. Here the CDR3 reads CASSLDGLADSTDTQYF. Written as DNA, the CDR3 is TGCGCCAGCAGCCTAGACGGACTAGCGGATAGCACAGATACGCAGTATTTT.

The chain carries TRBV7-6 and TRBJ2-2; D is undetermined. Trimming pared 0 bases from V and 7 bases from J, leaving 6 bases between. The CDR3 extends over 13 amino acids. Germline values: CDR1 SGHVS, CDR2 FNYEAQ. CDR3 amino acids: CASSLAEYGELFF. DNA of the CDR3: TGTGCCAGCAGCTTAGCAGAGTACGGGGAGCTGTTTTTT.

The chain recombines TRBV4-3 with TRBJ1-1; tentative D call: TRBD1 (6 bases). Between the trimmed V and J ends, which lost 0 bases and 6 bases, there was a span of 11 bases. This CDR3 comprises 14 residues. From germline, CDR1 is LGHNA and CDR2 YSLEER. DNA of the CDR3: TGCGCCAGCAGCCAAGAGCAGGGGATATCTGAAGCTTTCTTT. Translation gives CASSQEQGISEAFF.

The J gene is TRBJ1-1, the V gene TRBV7-8; D not certain. Trimming removed 0 bases at V and 6 bases at J, with 8 bases between. Germline V gene sequence: CDR1 SGHVS, CDR2 FQNEAQ. The CDR3 sequence is 13 residues long. The DNA of the CDR3 is TGTGCCAGCAGCTTAGCGCGGACTGCTGAAGCTTTCTTT. Translating gives CASSLARTAEAFF.